This T cell receptor (beta chain) is from a study of cytomegalovirus exposure and HLA in healthy donors. Findings of the study overall: 164 TCR beta chains were listed as cytomegalovirus-associated. Most TCR sequences were seen very rarely across donors, but some public TCRs occurred in many.

As concerns this clone: Its specificity is unknown.

Per the germline V gene, CDR1 is KGHSH and CDR2 is LQKENI. The J segment lost 6 bases and the V segment lost 3 bases, leaving 6 bases of the junction unmatched. CDR3 length equals 15 residues. The repertoire was sequenced with immunoSEQ multiplex PCR; TCRdb's copy has only in-frame clones and lacks some. This table holds under 85,000 clones, over 85% found once. The donors were part of the 120-subject validation cohort, which stood apart from the approximately 670-subject first cohort. The clonotype was recovered from a woman between 18 and 30 years old in good health and CMV-seronegative. Sequencing input: PBMCs. V is TRBV18 and J is TRBJ1-5; 9 nucleotides match TRBD1. CDR3 bases: TGTGCCAGCTCACCGGGACAGGGCCAGGCTCAGCCCCAGCATTTT. The encoded protein is CASSPGQGQAQPQHF.